The rows below give T cell receptor beta chains drawn from one sample of a study of blood T cell repertoires in COVID-19. This table comes from immunoSEQ multiplex PCR, and its TCRdb copy is limited to in-frame clones, with some not included. Of 25,000 to 30,000 clones listed, around 94% are singletons. Sequencing input: peripheral blood. These receptors all come from a woman in her 70s with COVID-19, enrolled during active disease. Both conserved end residues are part of each CDR3. A D gene is named only where the DNA matches it firmly. Part of the rows lack a size; the others show once, few, many or a class for expanded clones.

abundance,v_gene,d_gene,j_gene,CDR3nt,CDR3aa
NA,TRBV30,TRBD1,TRBJ2-7,TGTGCCTGGGGACAGGGGTCCTACGAGCAGTACTTC,CAWGQGSYEQYF
once,TRBV19,NA,TRBJ1-3,TGTGCCAGTAGTATGATGACAGCCTCTGGAAACACCATATATTTT,CASSMMTASGNTIYF
NA,TRBV19,NA,TRBJ2-3,TGTGCCAGTAGTATAGTCGGAGATACGCAGTATTTT,CASSIVGDTQYF
NA,TRBV6-1,NA,TRBJ2-2,TGTGCCAGCAGTGAAGTCTTCAGGGTAACCGGGGAGCTGTTTTTT,CASSEVFRVTGELFF
NA,TRBV4-1,NA,TRBJ1-5,TGCGCCAGCAGCCAAGTTGGGGGGATTAGCAATCAGCCCCAGCATTTT,CASSQVGGISNQPQHF
few,TRBV28,NA,TRBJ2-7,TGTGCCAGCAGACAGGTTACATCCACCTACGAGCAGTACTTC,CASRQVTSTYEQYF
NA,TRBV10-1,TRBD2,TRBJ2-1,TGCGCCAGCAGTTGGACTAGCGGGAGGAATGAGCAGTTCTTC,CASSWTSGRNEQFF
NA,TRBV10-3,NA,TRBJ1-3,TGTGCCATCAGTGAGTCGTGGACAGAAGCGAGCACCATATATTTT,CAISESWTEASTIYF
NA,TRBV19,NA,TRBJ2-7,TGTGCCAGTAGTATCTCTCTAGGGGGCGAGCAGTACTTC,CASSISLGGEQYF
NA,TRBV29-1,NA,TRBJ1-2,TGCAGCGTTGATTGGCGGCCTGCCAACTATGGCTACACCTTC,CSVDWRPANYGYTF
NA,TRBV11-3,TRBD1,TRBJ2-1,TGTGCCAGCAGCTTAGAAAGGGACAGCAATGAGCAGTTCTTC,CASSLERDSNEQFF
NA,TRBV19,NA,TRBJ1-1,TGTGCCAGTAGTATAACGACCATCAGGGGTAAAGTGAACACTGAAGCTTTCTTT,CASSITTIRGKVNTEAFF
NA,TRBV5-4,NA,TRBJ1-4,TGTGCCAGCAGCCACCCCTACTCCGAAAAACTGTTTTTT,CASSHPYSEKLFF
NA,TRBV12-3/TRBV12-4,TRBD2,TRBJ2-1,TGTGCCAGCAGTTTGTGGGGGGGCAATGAGCAGTTCTTC,CASSLWGGNEQFF
NA,TRBV12-3/TRBV12-4,NA,TRBJ2-5,TGTGCCAGCAGGTCGGACTTAGAAGAGACCCAGTACTTC,CASRSDLEETQYF